These T cell receptor beta chains were read from a single sample in a study of blood T cells in healthy people across ages. TCRdb ran MiXCR on the 5' RACE reads and lists one entry per CDR3 protein. The top ten clones hold around 2.9% of a sample with hundreds of thousands of distinct CDR3 sequences, around 25% of them seen once. The same data also went into a second study, on T cells of mothers and their children.

The sample consisted of blood. Source of these receptors: a boy between 10 and 17 years old in good health. CDR3s include the opening cysteine and the closing phenylalanine or tryptophan. D genes are given only for firm matches. Clone size is given for some rows only: seen once, a few or many times, or a class if the clone is expanded.

v_gene	abundance	d_gene	j_gene	CDR3aa	CDR3nt
TRBV12-3/TRBV12-4	.	.	TRBJ1-1	CASSLEGPGTEAFF	TGTGCCAGCAGTTTAGAGGGACCGGGGACTGAAGCTTTCTTT
TRBV28	.	.	TRBJ2-5	CASSPLSGEVFQETQYF	TGTGCCAGCAGTCCGTTGTCCGGAGAAGTTTTTCAAGAGACCCAGTACTTC
TRBV12-3/TRBV12-4	.	.	TRBJ1-2	CASSSTGKNYGYTF	TGTGCCAGCAGTTCCACAGGGAAAAACTATGGCTACACCTTC
TRBV5-1	.	.	TRBJ2-3	CASSTRTRDTQYF	TGCGCCAGCAGCACAAGGACCAGAGATACGCAGTATTTT
TRBV5-1	.	TRBD2	TRBJ2-1	CASSLLAGGPPNEQFF	TGCGCCAGCAGCTTACTAGCGGGGGGGCCGCCCAATGAGCAGTTCTTC
TRBV14	.	.	TRBJ2-5	CASSARLGETQYF	TGTGCCAGCAGCGCCCGATTAGGAGAGACCCAGTACTTC
TRBV4-1	.	TRBD1	TRBJ2-7	CASSHRDRAYEQYF	TGCGCCAGCAGCCACCGGGACAGGGCCTACGAGCAGTACTTC
TRBV29-1	few	.	TRBJ1-2	CSVEGSGVDGYTF	TGCAGCGTTGAAGGCTCAGGGGTAGATGGCTACACCTTC
TRBV9	.	TRBD1	TRBJ2-5	CASSTGQGVAVTQYF	TGTGCCAGCAGCACCGGACAGGGGGTGGCAGTGACCCAGTACTTC
TRBV27	few	.	TRBJ2-7	CASSLSPNSASYEQYF	TGTGCCAGCTCCTTATCCCCAAACAGCGCGTCCTACGAGCAGTACTTC
TRBV5-1	.	.	TRBJ1-5	CASSATRGTLNQPQHF	TGCGCCAGCAGCGCCACCCGCGGGACCCTAAATCAGCCCCAGCATTTT
TRBV5-1	once	TRBD2	TRBJ2-1	CASSLELAGRNNEQFF	TGCGCCAGCAGCTTGGAACTAGCGGGGAGGAACAATGAGCAGTTCTTC
TRBV11-2	few	.	TRBJ2-1	CASSSRETLQFF	TGTGCCAGCAGCTCTCGCGAGACTTTGCAGTTCTTC
TRBV10-3	.	TRBD1	TRBJ2-3	CATSRDSEDTQYF	TGTGCCACGAGCCGGGACAGTGAAGATACGCAGTATTTT
TRBV7-2	.	TRBD1	TRBJ2-5	CASSLARDRAQETQYF	TGTGCCAGCAGCTTAGCGAGGGACAGAGCCCAAGAGACCCAGTACTTC
TRBV21-1	.	.	TRBJ1-4	CASTTFSGTGGEKLFF	TGTGCCAGTACCACTTTTTCCGGGACAGGGGGCGAAAAACTGTTTTTT
TRBV7-2	.	.	TRBJ2-5	CASRQNPGHQETQYF	TGTGCCAGCAGACAAAACCCGGGACACCAAGAGACCCAGTACTTC
TRBV20-1	.	.	TRBJ1-1	CSLKGMNTEAFF	TGCAGCTTAAAAGGGATGAACACTGAAGCTTTCTTT
TRBV5-1	.	.	TRBJ1-2	CASSSGTSNYGYTF	TGCGCCAGCAGCTCCGGGACATCTAACTATGGCTACACCTTC
TRBV20-1	few	TRBD1	TRBJ2-5	CSAILNRDRSGETQYF	TGCAGTGCTATCCTAAACCGGGACAGGTCAGGGGAGACCCAGTACTTC
TRBV14	.	.	TRBJ1-2	CASSQGENYGYTF	TGTGCCAGCAGCCAGGGGGAGAACTATGGCTACACCTTC
TRBV20-1	.	TRBD1	TRBJ2-7	CSARHPGQGSYEQYF	TGCAGTGCTAGACATCCGGGACAGGGCTCCTACGAGCAGTACTTC
TRBV5-8	few	.	TRBJ1-2	CASSFWGDGYTF	TGTGCCAGCAGCTTTTGGGGGGATGGCTACACCTTC
TRBV12-3/TRBV12-4	.	TRBD1	TRBJ2-7	CASSYGTGAVEQYF	TGTGCCAGCAGTTACGGGACAGGGGCAGTCGAGCAGTACTTC
TRBV29-1	.	.	TRBJ1-2	CSVDRASEYGYTF	TGCAGCGTTGACAGGGCATCGGAGTATGGCTACACCTTC
TRBV15	.	TRBD1	TRBJ1-4	CATSRDRQGREKLFF	TGTGCCACCAGCAGAGATAGACAGGGAAGGGAAAAACTGTTTTTT
TRBV10-3	.	.	TRBJ2-5	CAISESSVGAQYF	TGTGCCATCAGTGAGTCGTCGGTCGGAGCCCAGTACTTC
TRBV4-2	.	.	TRBJ2-5	CASSQLGDRVQETQYF	TGTGCCAGCAGCCAATTAGGGGACCGTGTCCAAGAGACCCAGTACTTC
TRBV12-3/TRBV12-4	few	TRBD1	TRBJ2-1	CASRPTGVNNEQFF	TGTGCCAGCAGACCGACAGGGGTAAACAATGAGCAGTTCTTC
TRBV30	.	.	TRBJ2-1	CAWSPDSYNEQFF	TGTGCCTGGAGCCCGGACAGTTACAATGAGCAGTTCTTC
TRBV7-6	.	.	TRBJ2-7	CASRAGTRSEQYF	TGTGCCAGCAGGGCCGGGACACGAAGCGAGCAGTACTTC
TRBV12-3/TRBV12-4	.	.	TRBJ1-4	CASSVDEKLFF	TGTGCCAGCAGTGTCGATGAAAAACTGTTTTTT
TRBV15	few	.	TRBJ1-1	CATSRVGGNTEAFF	TGTGCCACCAGCAGAGTAGGAGGGAACACTGAAGCTTTCTTT
TRBV30	.	TRBD1	TRBJ2-7	CAWSLRDRDGEQYF	TGTGCCTGGAGCCTCCGGGACAGGGATGGCGAGCAGTACTTC
TRBV28	few	.	TRBJ2-7	CASCPPDGGSYEQYF	TGTGCCAGCTGCCCCCCGGACGGAGGCTCCTACGAGCAGTACTTC
TRBV28	few	.	TRBJ1-4	CASRGWSRTSNEKLFF	TGTGCCAGCAGGGGGTGGTCCAGGACATCTAATGAAAAACTGTTTTTT
TRBV27	few	TRBD1	TRBJ1-1	CASSVGTGKAFF	TGTGCCAGCAGTGTAGGGACAGGGAAAGCTTTCTTT
TRBV5-1	.	.	TRBJ2-5	CASSLGAAGSNQETQYF	TGCGCCAGCAGCTTGGGTGCCGCGGGATCCAACCAAGAGACCCAGTACTTC
TRBV7-9	.	TRBD2	TRBJ2-7	CASSFGLAGPYEQYF	TGTGCCAGCAGCTTCGGACTAGCGGGACCCTACGAGCAGTACTTC
TRBV20-1	.	TRBD1	TRBJ1-1	CSAIEDREAFF	TGCAGTGCTATAGAGGACAGGGAAGCTTTCTTT
TRBV19	few	TRBD2	TRBJ2-1	CASSIGASGGANEQFF	TGTGCCAGTAGTATAGGGGCTAGCGGGGGGGCTAATGAGCAGTTCTTC
TRBV28	few	TRBD1	TRBJ2-1	CASSPRQGRYNEQFF	TGTGCCAGCAGTCCTCGACAGGGCCGCTACAATGAGCAGTTCTTC
TRBV4-1	.	TRBD2	TRBJ2-7	CASSHQRGGPYEQYF	TGCGCCAGCAGCCATCAGCGGGGGGGCCCCTACGAGCAGTACTTC
TRBV12-3/TRBV12-4	few	.	TRBJ2-7	CASSFKGVLIGATNPGSYEQYF	TGTGCCAGCAGTTTTAAGGGGGTACTCATAGGGGCCACCAATCCCGGTTCCTACGAGCAGTACTTC
TRBV7-8	few	.	TRBJ2-7	CASSSSPGPMYEQYF	TGTGCCAGCAGCTCCAGCCCGGGCCCAATGTACGAGCAGTACTTC
TRBV4-1	few	.	TRBJ2-5	CASSQGGRMSQETQYF	TGCGCCAGCAGCCAAGGGGGTCGGATGTCCCAAGAGACCCAGTACTTC
TRBV5-1	few	.	TRBJ2-7	CASSPRPSGSYEQYF	TGCGCCAGCAGCCCCCGACCCAGTGGGTCCTACGAGCAGTACTTC
TRBV5-1	few	.	TRBJ2-7	CASSLGPVSGYEQYF	TGCGCCAGCAGCTTGGGCCCGGTGTCAGGTTACGAGCAGTACTTC
TRBV13	few	.	TRBJ2-1	CASSSDINSYNEQFF	TGTGCCAGCAGCTCGGACATCAACTCCTACAATGAGCAGTTCTTC
TRBV12-3/TRBV12-4	.	.	TRBJ1-1	CASSFGAQNTEAFF	TGTGCCAGCAGTTTCGGCGCACAGAACACTGAAGCTTTCTTT
TRBV29-1	.	.	TRBJ1-1	CSGTRGNTEAFF	TGCAGCGGAACCAGGGGAAACACTGAAGCTTTCTTT
TRBV2	.	.	TRBJ1-2	CASSEGGYTF	TGTGCCAGCAGTGAGGGAGGCTACACCTTC
TRBV20-1	.	.	TRBJ2-4	CSAREYGREILDIQYF	TGCAGTGCTAGAGAATACGGCCGGGAAATCTTAGACATTCAGTACTTC